This passage covers 17 T cell receptor beta chains from one sample sequenced in a study of control samples from healthy donors and cancer patients. Some clones are missing from TCRdb's copy, which holds only in-frame ones; the method was immunoSEQ multiplex PCR. The sample has around 70,000 clones; approximately 89% are singletons. Source material: PBMCs. The receptors originated from a woman aged 45-60 years with head and neck cancer.

This sequence joins TRBV12-3 or TRBV12-4 and TRBJ2-7; possibly TRBD1 for D (6 bases). V lost 6 bases and J lost 3, with 12 bases in between. CDR3 length equals 13 residues. CDR3 DNA: TGTGCCAGCAGCACAGGGAAGGGCTACGAGCAGTACTTC. Encoded protein: CASSTGKGYEQYF.

The sample holds one count of this clone. The CDR3 protein is CASSQGGARGQYGYTF. The DNA for the CDR3 is TGTGCCAGCAGCCAAGGTGGGGCTAGGGGTCAGTATGGCTACACCTTC. The chain joins TRBV4-2 to TRBJ1-2; TRBD1 might be the D (5 bases). The CDR3 totals 16 residues. V was shortened by 1 base and J by 5 bases, with 17 bases between the two germline ends. In germline, CDR1 is LGHNA, CDR2 YNFKEQ.

V and J are TRBV30 and TRBJ2-1; D perhaps matches TRBD1 (6 bases). The germline gives CDR1 GTSNPN, CDR2 SVGIG (reference sequence). V lost 0 bases, J lost 9 bases, and 12 bases lay in between. The CDR3 runs to 13 residues. CDR3: CAWSVLGRGEQFF. CDR3 in DNA: TGTGCCTGGAGTGTACTGGGCAGGGGTGAGCAGTTCTTC.

This clone was observed a single time. The J gene is TRBJ2-5, the V gene TRBV19; D uncertain. CDR3 length: 14 residues. Per the germline V gene, CDR1 is LNHDA and CDR2 is SQIVND (reference sequence). V dropped 5 bases and J dropped 7 bases, with 17 bases sitting between them. CDR3 coding DNA: TGTGCCAGTAGTGACCTACAGCTGAGAGGGACCCAGTACTTC. This gives the protein CASSDLQLRGTQYF. The complete variable domain, with remaining parts taken from reference TRBV19 and TRBJ2-5, reads DGGITQSPKYLFRKEGQNVTLSCEQNLNHDAMYWYRQDPGQGLRLIYYSQIVNDFQKGDIAEGYSVSREKKESFPLTVTSAQKNPTAFYLCASSDLQLRGTQYFGPGTRLLVL.

The chain is built from TRBV16 and TRBJ1-6; 7 bases are shared with TRBD1. The CDR3 is made up of 15 amino acids. CDR1 is KGHSY, CDR2 FQNENV, per germline. The V segment lost 1 base and the J segment 5 bases; nucleotides outside the gene matches: 2. The CDR3 DNA reads as TGTGCCAGCAGCCAATTCGGGACAGATAATTCACCCCTCCACTTT. It codes for CASSQFGTDNSPLHF.

About this clone itself: This CDR3 is also generated by other DNA sequences in the sample. V usage is TRBV9 and J usage is TRBJ2-3, with unresolved D. The V end was cut by 2 bases, the J end by 1 base, with 5 bases between. The CDR3 spans 13 residues. CDR1 SGDLS and CDR2 YYNGEE come from the germline V gene. CDR3 region: CASSVDGTDTQYF. Written as DNA, the CDR3 is TGTGCCAGCAGCGTCGACGGCACAGATACGCAGTATTTT.

V and J are TRBV6-2 or TRBV6-3 and TRBJ1-1; D remains unclear. V lost 2 bases and J lost 0, with 7 bases in between. The CDR3 loop spans 14 amino acids. CDR1 and CDR2 from the germline V gene are MNHEY and SVGEGT. The CDR3: CASSYGRLNTEAFF. CDR3 in DNA: TGTGCCAGCAGTTACGGCAGACTGAACACTGAAGCTTTCTTT.

The gene calls are TRBV3-1 (or the pseudogene TRBV3-2) and TRBJ2-3; D unclear. The V end lost 0 bases, the J end lost 8 bases, and 12 bases lay between the germline ends. Germline V lookup: CDR1 LGHDT, CDR2 YNNKEL (reference sequence). The length of the CDR3 is 14 residues. The CDR3 protein is CASSQDRLEGTQYF. The CDR3 coding sequence is TGTGCCAGCAGCCAAGATCGCCTAGAAGGTACGCAGTATTTT.

The chain has TRBV6-2 or TRBV6-3 and TRBJ1-5; no firm D call. Germline CDR1 and CDR2: MNHEY and SVGEGT. V gave up 6 bases and J gave up 3 bases, with 12 bases separating them. This CDR3 spans 14 amino acids. DNA for the CDR3: TGTGCCAGCAGCCCGGCGCTGTACAATCAGCCCCAGCATTTT. It codes for CASSPALYNQPQHF.

The gene calls are TRBV5-6 and TRBJ2-7; 11 bases line up with TRBD1. The junction had 8 bases not matched to a gene; V was cut back by 4 bases and J by 5 bases. This CDR3 is 15 amino acids long. CDR1 is SGHDT and CDR2 is YYEEEE in the germline V gene. The chain's CDR3 is CASSPSGQGAHEQYF. For the CDR3, the DNA is TGTGCCAGCAGCCCGTCCGGACAGGGGGCCCACGAGCAGTACTTC. The full variable domain, rest sourced from reference TRBV5-6 and TRBJ2-7, is DAGVTQSPTHLIKTRGQQVTLRCSPKSGHDTVSWYQQALGQGPQFIFQYYEEEERQRGNFPDRFSGHQFPNYSSELNVNALLLGDSALYLCASSPSGQGAHEQYFGPGTRLTVT.

V gene TRBV7-6 combines with J gene TRBJ2-7; D unclear. V was trimmed by 2 bases and J by 0 bases, leaving 8 bases between them. Germline-derived CDR1 and CDR2 are SGHVS and FNYEAQ. CDR3 size: 14 residues. DNA of the CDR3: TGTGCCAGCAGCTTATCTGACGGCTCCTACGAGCAGTACTTC. It specifies CASSLSDGSYEQYF.

This chain links TRBV28 with TRBJ2-5; TRBD1 is a possible D gene (6 bases). In germline, CDR1 is MDHEN, CDR2 SYDVKM. The CDR3 is 14 amino acids. Trimming cost V 3 bases and J 5 bases, with 13 bases left between them. Here the CDR3 DNA reads TGTGCCAGCAGTTTGGCAGGGGTTGAGGAGACCCAGTACTTC. The encoded protein is CASSLAGVEETQYF.

The rearrangement joins TRBV29-1 to TRBJ2-3; D is unresolved. The CDR3 totals 14 residues. The V gene lost 4 bases and the J gene lost 3 bases, with 14 bases spanning the gap. The germline gives CDR1 SQVTM, CDR2 ANQGSEA. For the CDR3, the DNA is TGCAGCGTTGTCGGGCAGGTCGGGACAGATACGCAGTATTTT. It translates to CSVVGQVGTDTQYF.

The chain is built from TRBV2 and TRBJ2-3; perhaps TRBD2 as D (6 bases). Trimming shortened V by 7 bases and J by 0 bases, and 11 bases separated the two germline ends. This CDR3 region has 14 residues. Germline lookup yields CDR1 SNHLY and CDR2 FYNNEI. The CDR3 DNA is TGTGCCAGCAAGGCGGGGCAAAGCACAGATACGCAGTATTTT. This codes for CASKAGQSTDTQYF.

The chain recombines TRBV28 with TRBJ2-6, with 14 bases that match TRBD2. There are 19 residues in the CDR3. V shed 7 bases and J 3 bases; nucleotides not matched to a gene: 11. Germline V gene sequence: CDR1 MDHEN, CDR2 SYDVKM. The DNA of the CDR3 is TGTGCCAGCACCCGGACTAGCGGGGGGCTCCGGGGTGGGGCCAACGTCCTGACTTTC. Amino acids: CASTRTSGGLRGGANVLTF.

The chain uses TRBV5-1 and TRBJ1-1; possible D gene TRBD1, 6 bases. Trimming pared 4 bases from V and 4 bases from J, leaving 17 bases between. The CDR3 totals 15 residues. Germline CDR1 and CDR2: SGHRS and YFSETQ. In nucleotides, the CDR3 is TGCGCCAGCAGCCCCTTAGGGGGGCAAGGCACTGAAGCTTTCTTT. As protein: CASSPLGGQGTEAFF.

This sequence joins TRBV7-9 and TRBJ1-4, with 8 bases aligning to TRBD1. This CDR3 region has 14 residues. The V segment lost 5 bases and the J segment 8 bases; nucleotides outside the gene matches: 7. The germline V gene encodes CDR1 SEHNR and CDR2 FQNEAQ (reference sequence). The CDR3 region is CASSPRQGLEKLFF. CDR3 DNA: TGTGCCAGCAGCCCCCGACAGGGGCTAGAAAAACTGTTTTTT.